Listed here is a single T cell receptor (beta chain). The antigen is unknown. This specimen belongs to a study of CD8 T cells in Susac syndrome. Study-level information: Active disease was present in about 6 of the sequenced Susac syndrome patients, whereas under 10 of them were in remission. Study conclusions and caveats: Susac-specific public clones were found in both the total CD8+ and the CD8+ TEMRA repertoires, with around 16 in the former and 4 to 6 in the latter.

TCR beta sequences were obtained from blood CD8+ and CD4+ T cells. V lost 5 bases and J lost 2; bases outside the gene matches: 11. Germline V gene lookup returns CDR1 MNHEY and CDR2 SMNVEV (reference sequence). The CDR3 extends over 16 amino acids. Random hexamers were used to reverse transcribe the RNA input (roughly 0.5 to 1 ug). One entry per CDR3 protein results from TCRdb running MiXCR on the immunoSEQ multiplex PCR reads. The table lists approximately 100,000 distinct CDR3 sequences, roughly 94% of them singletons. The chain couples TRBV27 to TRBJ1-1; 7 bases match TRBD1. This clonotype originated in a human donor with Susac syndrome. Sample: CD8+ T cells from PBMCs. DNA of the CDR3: TGTGCCAGCAGTCCGACAGGGACGGCCCAAAACACTGAAGCTTTCTTT. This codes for CASSPTGTAQNTEAFF.